This T cell receptor (beta chain) originates from a study of post-analysis software for immune sequencing data. Study at large: Relapsing-remitting, secondary progressive and progressive-relapsing forms of multiple sclerosis all featured among disease courses.

This clonotype was picked up a small number of times. Its target is unknown. The CDR3 contains 14 residues. V dropped 6 bases and J dropped 3; count of bases not matched to a gene: 9. CDR1 and CDR2 from the germline V gene are DFQATT and SNEGSKA (reference sequence). General study results and limits: Significantly lower normalized Chao1 diversity was seen in multiple sclerosis patients than in controls. Relative to controls, patients had about five TRBV segments at higher frequency, with TRBV5-6, TRBV5-1 and TRBV20-1 among these. F measure grouped same-batch samples tightly together.

The authors incorporated unique molecular identifiers into the TCR beta cDNA libraries. Some 500,000 cDNA molecules were obtained per 1 to 10 million input T cells. MiXCR was run by TCRdb on the PCR reads, yielding one entry per CDR3 protein. Among under 900,000 distinct CDR3 sequences listed, roughly 58% were seen once. This clonotype was obtained from a girl aged 10-17 years with multiple sclerosis. The chain links TRBV20-1 to TRBJ2-7, with 9 bases matching TRBD1. Sequenced: blood. The CDR3 nucleotides read TGCAGTGCACACTCCGGGACAGGGAGCTACGAGCAGTACTTC. Its translation is CSAHSGTGSYEQYF.